The T cell receptor (beta chain) under discussion was sequenced for a study of T cell responses to AZD1222 COVID-19 vaccine. For the study at large: Samples with a second dose at about 4 or about 12 weeks were pooled together. The study's findings and limits: The sample set comprised mostly white British donors with more females, and clonal diversity was possibly underestimated. With two AZD1222 doses given, Spike-specific TCR breadth and depth both rose.

Clones were read by immunoSEQ multiplex PCR, and TCRdb kept only the in-frame ones, dropping some. Of 65,000 to 75,000 clones listed, around four fifths are singletons. The CDR3 is 14 residues long. The ends were cut back, 0 bases at V and 5 bases at J, with 10 bases in the middle. The germline V gene has CDR1 MNHNS and CDR2 SASEGT. Notes on this clone: Antigen: not known.

The sequencing here drew on peripheral blood, taken on day 0 of AZD1222 vaccination. This chain joins TRBV6-1 and TRBJ1-1, with TRBD1 as a possible D gene (6 bases). The source of this sequence is an adult in good health. The CDR3 DNA sequence: TGTGCCAGCAGTGAAGCAGGGGGTAGGACTGAAGCTTTCTTT. Residues: CASSEAGGRTEAFF.